These 15 T cell receptor beta chains were all obtained from the same sample, sequenced in a study of regulatory T cells in long-lasting Graves disease. Time point reported: newly diagnosed GD, antithyroid drugs for less than 3 months. From RNA extracted from PBMCs, the TCR library was made. Both iRepertoire HTBI primers and Arm-PCR of CDR3 regions were used to build the TCR beta libraries. TCRdb re-called the multiplex PCR reads through MiXCR, storing one row per CDR3 protein. The sample includes around 400,000 distinct CDR3 sequences, 15% of them seen just once. Sequenced material: peripheral blood mononuclear cells (PBMCs), taken at new diagnosis, from a patient treated with antithyroid drugs. All receptors derive from a female donor with Graves disease.

In this sample, this clonotype turned up many times. The rearrangement joins TRBV7-2 to TRBJ2-7; 9 positions agree with TRBD2. CDR1 SGHTA and CDR2 FQGNSA come from the germline V gene. With V trimmed by 1 base and J by 4 bases, 5 bases remained unmatched. The CDR3 runs to 15 residues. DNA of the CDR3: TGTGCCAGCAGCTTAGGAGCGGGAGGTGGGTACGAGCAGTACTTC. Translation: CASSLGAGGGYEQYF.

The V call is TRBV28, the J call TRBJ1-2; TRBD1 is a possible D gene (5 bases). The CDR3 is 11 residues long. V lost 8 bases to trimming and J lost 8 bases, with 12 bases between them. Germline V lookup: CDR1 MDHEN, CDR2 SYDVKM. The CDR3 reads CASVRGEGYTF. The CDR3 coding sequence is TGTGCCAGCGTCCGGGGGGAGGGCTACACCTTC.

Many counts were recorded for this clonotype. The chain couples TRBV3-1 to TRBJ2-1, with a weak D call TRBD2 (5 bases). V was shortened by 0 bases and J by 6 bases, with 9 bases between the two germline ends. The CDR3 is 14 amino acids. Germline values: CDR1 LGHDT, CDR2 YNNKEL (reference sequence). The CDR3 nucleotides read TGTGCCAGCAGCCAAGAGCGGGCTTCCAATGAGCAGTTCTTC. Its translation is CASSQERASNEQFF.

This clonotype has a count of ten or more. V gene TRBV20-1 combines with J gene TRBJ1-1; possible D gene TRBD1, 6 bases. Germline loops: CDR1 DFQATT, CDR2 SNEGSKA (reference sequence). The CDR3 covers 12 residues. V lost 6 bases and J 2 bases, leaving 10 bases between the germline ends. The CDR3 is CSANRVNTEAFF. CDR3 coding DNA: TGCAGTGCGAACAGGGTTAACACTGAAGCTTTCTTT.

With respect to this clonotype: A much more abundant neighbour one base away suggests this may be a read error. The V gene is TRBV5-6, the J gene TRBJ1-5; D gene unclear. The CDR3 totals 13 residues. V was shortened by 6 bases and J by 6 bases, with 13 bases between the two germline ends. In germline, CDR1 is SGHDT, CDR2 YYEEEE. The CDR3 region has the DNA TGTGCCAGCATCTGGGCGAATGGTCAGCCCCAGCATTTT. Translated, it gives CASIWANGQPQHF.

This clonotype was recorded many times. The V and J genes are TRBV12-3 or TRBV12-4 and TRBJ1-2; D call uncertain. V was pared by 6 bases and J by 0 bases, with 17 bases between. The CDR3 length is 16 residues. The CDR3 is CASSPDGRVANYGYTF. The CDR3 nucleotides read TGTGCCAGCAGCCCGGACGGACGGGTAGCTAACTATGGCTACACCTTC.

This chain connects TRBV5-5 to TRBJ2-1, with D unclear. This CDR3 has 15 amino acids. The V and J ends lost 1 base and 0 bases respectively, with 8 bases between them. CDR1 is SGHKS, CDR2 YYEKEE, per germline (reference sequence). CDR3 in amino acids: CASSLTESSYNEQFF. CDR3 sequence (DNA): TGTGCCAGCAGCTTGACAGAGAGCTCCTACAATGAGCAGTTCTTC.

This clonotype was detected ten times or more. The V gene is TRBV28, the J gene TRBJ2-7; 10 nucleotides line up with TRBD2. The CDR3 extends over 12 amino acids. Trimming took 8 bases from V and 4 from J; bases not matched to a gene: 2. Germline lookup yields CDR1 MDHEN and CDR2 SYDVKM. The CDR3 DNA follows: TGTGCCAGCTTTAGCGGGGGGTACGAGCAGTACTTC. Its translation: CASFSGGYEQYF.

This clonotype was seen at least ten times. The gene calls are TRBV7-6 and TRBJ2-2, with TRBD2 matching over 7 bases. CDR1 is SGHVS, CDR2 FNYEAQ, per germline. This CDR3 spans 19 amino acids. Trimming removed 1 base from V and 1 base from J; junction bases left unmatched: 12. In DNA, the CDR3 is TGTGCCAGCAGCTTAGTCATAAGCGGGGCAGCTCAGAACACCGGGGAGCTGTTTTTT. Translating gives CASSLVISGAAQNTGELFF.

The DNA of the CDR3 is TGTGCCAGCAGCTTAGCGGGACTAGCGGCTGAGCAGTTCTTC. Its protein product is CASSLAGLAAEQFF. The chain uses TRBV7-2 and TRBJ2-1; 11 bases fit TRBD2. The CDR3 is made up of 14 amino acids. V dropped 0 bases and J dropped 9; count of bases not matched to a gene: 1. Germline CDR1 reads SGHTA; CDR2 reads FQGNSA.

The rearrangement links TRBV19 to TRBJ1-5; D gene ambiguous. V dropped 3 bases and J dropped 1 base, with 13 bases sitting between them. Germline CDR1 reads LNHDA; CDR2 reads SQIVND (reference sequence). CDR3 length: 16 amino acids. In nucleotides, the CDR3 is TGTGCCAGTAGTATGCCCGGGTATGCGAGCAATCAGCCCCAGCATTTT. The encoded protein is CASSMPGYASNQPQHF.

This clonotype was recorded at least ten times. The chain has TRBV9 and TRBJ1-5; the D is unclear. CDR1 and CDR2 (germline): SGDLS, YYNGEE. The germline V and J ends were trimmed by 0 bases and 2 bases, with 15 bases remaining between them. This CDR3 is built from 17 residues. The CDR3 spells CASSVAESVPCNQPQHF. The CDR3, as DNA: TGTGCCAGCAGCGTAGCGGAGAGCGTGCCTTGCAATCAGCCCCAGCATTTT.

At least ten counts were recorded for this clonotype. J is TRBJ1-2 and V is TRBV5-6; possibly TRBD1 for D (5 bases). CDR3 length equals 18 residues. Trimming shortened V by 4 bases and J by 7 bases, and 29 bases separated the two germline ends. CDR1 is SGHDT, CDR2 YYEEEE, per germline. The CDR3 loop reads CASSPDHASFGGIVGYTF. For the CDR3, the DNA is TGTGCCAGCAGCCCGGACCATGCCAGTTTCGGGGGTATCGTTGGCTACACCTTC.

This chain joins TRBV20-1 and TRBJ1-6; D might be TRBD1 (5 bases). Germline V gene sequence: CDR1 DFQATT, CDR2 SNEGSKA (reference sequence). V was clipped by 5 bases and J by 3 bases, with 23 bases between them. The CDR3 runs to 18 residues. The CDR3 bases are TGCAGTGCTTCCCAGAGGGATCTAGGGGCCGTCTATAATTCACCCCTCCACTTT. Translating gives CSASQRDLGAVYNSPLHF.

V gene TRBV28 combines with J gene TRBJ2-3, with 10 bases lining up with TRBD1. CDR3 size: 17 residues. V gave up 1 base and J gave up 3 bases; unmatched junction bases: 7. Germline lookup yields CDR1 MDHEN and CDR2 SYDVKM. CDR3 sequence: CASSLSRQGAITDTQYF. For the CDR3, the DNA is TGTGCCAGCAGTTTATCCCGACAGGGGGCAATAACAGATACGCAGTATTTT.